Following are 23 T cell receptor beta chains from one sample sequenced in a study of blood T cell repertoires in COVID-19. Assay: immunoSEQ multiplex PCR; the TCRdb copy retains only in-frame clones and omits some. The repertoire holds under 85,000 clones, with 85% to 90% as singletons. The sample consisted of peripheral blood. The receptors derive from a man in his 70s with active or convalescent COVID-19.

CDR3 DNA sequence: TGTGCCAGTAGAGGGAATGGGGCCAACGTCCTGACTTTC. Translated: CASRGNGANVLTF. This chain links TRBV27 with TRBJ2-6; possibly TRBD2 for D (5 bases). V was clipped by 9 bases and J by 3 bases, with 9 bases between them. Per the germline V gene, CDR1 is MNHEY and CDR2 is SMNVEV (reference sequence). CDR3 length: 13 amino acids.

The chain couples TRBV19 to TRBJ1-1; perhaps TRBD1 as D (6 bases). V dropped 5 bases and J dropped 5 bases, with 18 bases sitting between them. CDR1 LNHDA and CDR2 SQIVND come from the germline V gene (reference sequence). This CDR3 has 15 residues. For the CDR3, the DNA is TGTGCCAGTAGTCCCCTGAACAGGGTTGAGACTGAAGCTTTCTTT. Translation: CASSPLNRVETEAFF.

CDR3 nucleotides: TGTGCCATCACTAGCGGGAGAGACAATGAGCAGTTCTTC. The encoded protein is CAITSGRDNEQFF. The rearrangement uses TRBV10-3 and TRBJ2-1; TRBD2 aligns across 10 bases. The V gene's germline CDR1 is ENHRY and CDR2 SYGVKD. The ends lost 7 bases at V and 5 bases at J; junction bases unmatched: 2. The CDR3 covers 13 residues.

The chain links TRBV4-1 to TRBJ1-1; 7 nucleotides match TRBD1. Germline V lookup: CDR1 MGHRA, CDR2 YSYEKL. Unmatched junction bases numbered 21, after V lost 2 bases and J lost 3 bases. CDR3 length equals 20 residues. CDR3 nucleotide sequence: TGCGCCAGCAGCCAAAACGCAGTGTTGACTAGGGGGCATCGGGACACTGAAGCTTTCTTT. This codes for CASSQNAVLTRGHRDTEAFF.

The chain carries TRBV28 and TRBJ1-5, with 7 bases lining up with TRBD1. The CDR3 loop spans 15 amino acids. Unmatched junction bases numbered 6, after V lost 1 base and J lost 6 bases. Germline lookup yields CDR1 MDHEN and CDR2 SYDVKM. CDR3 protein: CASSLLSRGSQPQHF. In nucleotides, the CDR3 is TGTGCCAGCAGTTTATTGAGCAGGGGGAGTCAGCCCCAGCATTTT.

The chain couples TRBV28 to TRBJ1-2; 10 bases align to TRBD1. Germline V gives CDR1 MDHEN, CDR2 SYDVKM. The junction had 11 bases not matched to a gene; V was cut back by 6 bases and J by 13 bases. This CDR3 is built from 13 residues. Written as DNA, the CDR3 is TGTGCCAGCAGACGACCAGGGACAGGGGAATGCACCTTC. It specifies CASRRPGTGECTF.

The chain joins TRBV24-1 to TRBJ1-5; no clear D. Trimming removed 5 bases from V and 6 bases from J, with 10 bases in between. Germline loops: CDR1 KGHDR, CDR2 SFDVKD. This CDR3 spans 13 amino acids. The CDR3 sequence is CATSALEGQPQHF. The CDR3 region has the DNA TGTGCCACCAGTGCCCTAGAGGGTCAGCCCCAGCATTTT.

The chain uses TRBV11-2 and TRBJ2-2; the D gene is possibly TRBD1 (6 bases). Germline V CDR1 and CDR2: SGHAT, FQNNGV. The CDR3 spans 17 residues. The V and J ends lost 5 bases and 5 bases respectively, with 21 bases between them. The CDR3 loop reads CASSRTSGTLLTGELFF. CDR3 in DNA: TGTGCCAGCAGCCGAACCTCCGGGACACTTCTTACCGGGGAGCTGTTTTTT.

The chain employs TRBV28 and TRBJ2-7; 9 bases line up with TRBD1. CDR1 and CDR2 from the germline V gene are MDHEN and SYDVKM. The CDR3 runs to 14 residues. V gave up 5 bases and J gave up 0 bases; unmatched junction bases: 2. This CDR3 reads CASSGQGSSYEQYF. In nucleotides, the CDR3 is TGTGCCAGCAGTGGACAGGGGAGCTCCTACGAGCAGTACTTC.

Only one count was recorded for this clone. The V call is TRBV5-1, the J call TRBJ2-3; TRBD2 aligns across 14 bases. This CDR3 is built from 17 residues. The germline V gene encodes CDR1 SGHRS and CDR2 YFSETQ. The V and J ends lost 0 bases and 4 bases, in that order; junction bases with no gene match: 4. The CDR3 DNA reads as TGCGCCAGCAGCTTGGGACTAGCGGGAGGGCTCGCAGATACGCAGTATTTT. Its translation: CASSLGLAGGLADTQYF.

CDR3 in amino acids: CASSLGLLADSSVLETQYF. CDR3 DNA sequence: TGTGCCAGCAGCTTAGGTTTGCTAGCGGACTCCTCAGTCCTGGAGACCCAGTACTTC. The gene calls are TRBV7-9 and TRBJ2-5; 7 nucleotides line up with TRBD2. Germline V gene data show CDR1 as SEHNR and CDR2 as FQNEAQ (reference sequence). CDR3 length: 19 residues. Trimming removed 1 base from V and 5 bases from J; junction bases left unmatched: 19.

This chain joins TRBV25-1 and TRBJ1-2, with TRBD1 matching over 10 bases. Germline CDR1 MGHDK, CDR2 SYGVNS. The CDR3 has 13 amino acids. The ends lost 6 bases at V and 7 bases at J; junction bases unmatched: 5. CDR3 sequence reads: CASRRQGAGGYTF. The CDR3 DNA reads TGTGCCAGCAGGAGACAGGGGGCAGGTGGCTACACCTTC.

The J gene is TRBJ2-1, the V gene TRBV9, with a weak D call TRBD2 (6 bases). The CDR3 is made up of 14 amino acids. Germline CDR1 SGDLS, CDR2 YYNGEE. The germline V and J ends were trimmed by 0 bases and 6 bases, with 10 bases remaining between them. CDR3: CASSVVGSGNEQFF. The CDR3 nucleotides are TGTGCCAGCAGCGTAGTGGGTAGCGGCAATGAGCAGTTCTTC.

This clone was recorded once. This chain links TRBV5-1 with TRBJ1-6; TRBD1 matches 8 bases. This CDR3 has 16 amino acids. Looked up from germline, CDR1 is SGHRS and CDR2 is YFSETQ. V gave up 2 bases and J gave up 6 bases; unmatched junction bases: 7. In DNA form, the CDR3 reads TGCGCCAGCAGCTTCCGACAGGGGAGTAGTAATTCACCCCTCCACTTT. Amino acids: CASSFRQGSSNSPLHF.

This clone was counted only a few times. This chain joins TRBV27 and TRBJ2-1; 14 bases agree with TRBD2. Unmatched junction bases numbered 4, after V lost 2 bases and J lost 1 base. Germline-derived CDR1 and CDR2 are MNHEY and SMNVEV (reference sequence). The CDR3 covers 18 residues. The CDR3 sequence is CASSLGTSGRLSYNEQFF. CDR3 DNA: TGTGCCAGCAGTTTAGGGACTAGCGGGAGATTGTCCTACAATGAGCAGTTCTTC.

The chain couples TRBV27 to TRBJ1-2, with TRBD1 as a possible D gene (5 bases). Germline values: CDR1 MNHEY, CDR2 SMNVEV (reference sequence). The CDR3 has 15 amino acids. Deletions cut 5 bases from V and 2 bases from J, with 15 bases between. CDR3: CASSLRSGENYGYTF. The CDR3 region has the DNA TGTGCCAGCAGTCTGCGCTCGGGGGAAAACTATGGCTACACCTTC.

The chain has TRBV6-5 and TRBJ1-4; possible D gene TRBD1, 6 bases. In germline, CDR1 is MNHEY, CDR2 SVGAGI. This CDR3 spans 16 amino acids. Trimming shortened V by 0 bases and J by 2 bases, and 10 bases separated the two germline ends. CDR3: CASSYSGGATNEKLFF. The CDR3 coding sequence is TGTGCCAGCAGTTACTCTGGGGGCGCGACTAATGAAAAACTGTTTTTT.

The V gene is TRBV19, the J gene TRBJ2-3, with 13 bases matching TRBD2. The CDR3 has 19 residues. Germline values: CDR1 LNHDA, CDR2 SQIVND (reference sequence). V was clipped by 10 bases and J by 6 bases; unmatched bases: 22. CDR3 nucleotide sequence: TGTGCCACTACCCCGACAAGACTAGCGGGAGGCGGGGTCAGGGATACGCAGTATTTT. Translating it yields CATTPTRLAGGGVRDTQYF.

J is TRBJ2-6 and V is TRBV7-8, with TRBD1 identical over 7 bases. With 6 bases clipped from V and 0 bases from J, the junction kept 14 bases outside the gene matches. Per germline, CDR1 SGHVS and CDR2 FQNEAQ. The CDR3 sequence is 19 residues long. CDR3 sequence reads: CASRLLPRDSISGANVLTF. The DNA for the CDR3 is TGTGCCAGCAGACTGTTACCTCGGGACAGTATCTCTGGGGCCAACGTCCTGACTTTC.

V usage is TRBV11-2 and J usage is TRBJ2-1, with D maybe TRBD2 (6 bases). Trimming shortened V by 3 bases and J by 9 bases, and 9 bases separated the two germline ends. The V gene's germline CDR1 is SGHAT and CDR2 FQNNGV. The CDR3 totals 12 residues. The CDR3 coding sequence is TGTGCCAGCAGCTTGGCGGGACCTGAGCAGTTCTTC. Amino acid sequence: CASSLAGPEQFF.

In its sample, this clone was seen a few times. This rearrangement joins TRBV5-1 to TRBJ2-7; 10 bases align to TRBD2. This CDR3 has 18 amino acids. The germline V gene has CDR1 SGHRS and CDR2 YFSETQ. V was pared by 4 bases and J by 0 bases, with 13 bases of the junction left unmatched. The CDR3 loop is CASSPGVTSGKSSYEQYF. For the CDR3, the DNA is TGCGCCAGCAGCCCCGGGGTCACTAGCGGGAAGAGCTCCTACGAGCAGTACTTC. The full variable domain, in which reference TRBV5-1 and TRBJ2-7 provide the parts outside the CDR3, is KAGVTQTPRYLIKTRGQQVTLSCSPISGHRSVSWYQQTPGQGLQFLFEYFSETQRNKGNFPGRFSGRQFSNSRSEMNVSTLELGDSALYLCASSPGVTSGKSSYEQYFGPGTRLTVT.

V usage is TRBV30 and J usage is TRBJ2-3; the match to TRBD2 covers 9 bases. Germline values: CDR1 GTSNPN, CDR2 SVGIG (reference sequence). V was clipped by 0 bases and J by 2 bases; unmatched bases: 9. The CDR3 extends over 17 amino acids. The CDR3 DNA follows: TGTGCCTGGAGTGTCTCAGGACTAGCGCTCCTCACAGATACGCAGTATTTT. Translating gives CAWSVSGLALLTDTQYF.

This chain connects TRBV3-1 (or the pseudogene TRBV3-2) to TRBJ1-2, with a weak D call TRBD1 (6 bases). Trimming took off 3 bases at V and 6 bases at J, with 23 bases between the two ends. This CDR3 has 17 residues. CDR1 and CDR2 from the germline V gene are LGHDT and YNNKEL (reference sequence). CDR3: CASSHGGLLSGPNGYTF. The CDR3, as DNA: TGTGCCAGCAGCCATGGGGGCTTACTGTCCGGCCCAAATGGCTACACCTTC.